Presented here are 10 T cell receptor beta chains from one specimen sequenced in a study of T cells after posttransplantation cyclophosphamide. This table comes from immunoSEQ multiplex PCR, and its TCRdb copy is limited to in-frame clones, with some not included. The sample yields about 36,000 clones, without any singletons. Material: PBMCs. Receptors originate from a girl aged 10 to 17 in good health, CMV-negative, and a related stem cell transplant donor.

The V and J genes are TRBV6-5 and TRBJ2-5, with D tentatively TRBD2 (6 bases). Germline CDR1 and CDR2: MNHEY and SVGAGI. V lost 4 bases, J lost 3 bases, and 12 bases lay in between. The CDR3 has 14 residues. Here the CDR3 reads CASSFRDSEETQYF. The CDR3 DNA sequence: TGTGCCAGCAGTTTTCGGGACTCGGAAGAGACCCAGTACTTC.

CDR3 sequence: CASSALGQGASSNEKLFF. In DNA form, the CDR3 reads TGTGCCAGCAGCGCCCTCGGGCAGGGGGCTTCTTCAAATGAAAAACTGTTTTTT. The rearrangement joins TRBV5-6 to TRBJ1-4; 8 nucleotides line up with TRBD1. Germline CDR1 and CDR2: SGHDT and YYEEEE. Trimming took 4 bases from V and 5 from J; bases not matched to a gene: 16. The CDR3 covers 18 residues. Using reference TRBV5-6 and TRBJ1-4 for the parts outside the CDR3, the full variable domain is DAGVTQSPTHLIKTRGQQVTLRCSPKSGHDTVSWYQQALGQGPQFIFQYYEEEERQRGNFPDRFSGHQFPNYSSELNVNALLLGDSALYLCASSALGQGASSNEKLFFGSGTQLSVL.

This clone has ten or more counts. The chain links TRBV15 to TRBJ2-2; maybe TRBD1 (7 bases). Per the germline V gene, CDR1 is LNHNV and CDR2 is YYDKDF (reference sequence). The CDR3 loop spans 15 amino acids. V gave up 8 bases and J gave up 5 bases, with 18 bases separating them. The CDR3 reads CATARQGGKTGELFF. For the CDR3, the DNA is TGTGCCACCGCCAGACAGGGCGGGAAGACCGGGGAGCTGTTTTTT.

This clone was seen repeatedly, ten times or more. The chain employs TRBV6-1 and TRBJ2-5; possibly TRBD1 for D (5 bases). Trimming left V 2 bases short and J 5 bases short, with 12 bases between. Germline lookup yields CDR1 MNHNS and CDR2 SASEGT. The CDR3 is 14 amino acids. The CDR3, as DNA: TGTGCCAGCAGTGAACAGGGTATTATGGAGACCCAGTACTTC. As protein: CASSEQGIMETQYF.

This clone was seen many times. This rearrangement joins TRBV6-5 to TRBJ2-1; D might be TRBD2 (5 bases). From germline, CDR1 is MNHEY and CDR2 SVGAGI. This CDR3 comprises 14 residues. Trimming took 0 bases from V and 12 from J, leaving 15 bases between them. CDR3 region: CASSYSTSRDRQFF. In DNA form, the CDR3 reads TGTGCCAGCAGTTACTCGACTTCCCGGGATCGGCAGTTCTTC.

This clone was counted many times. J is TRBJ1-1 and V is TRBV7-2, with 7 nucleotides matching TRBD1. This CDR3 has 16 residues. Trimming cost V 1 base and J 3 bases; bases outside gene matches: 8. Per the germline V gene, CDR1 is SGHTA and CDR2 is FQGNSA. The chain's CDR3 is CASSLERGLGDTEAFF. CDR3 in DNA: TGTGCCAGCAGCTTAGAGAGGGGGCTCGGGGACACTGAAGCTTTCTTT.

The sample holds many counts of this clone. The chain carries TRBV15 and TRBJ1-1; D possibly corresponds to TRBD1 (5 bases). Germline V gives CDR1 LNHNV, CDR2 YYDKDF (reference sequence). Trimming removed 1 base at V and 3 bases at J, with 6 bases between. The CDR3 sequence is 13 residues long. The CDR3 DNA follows: TGTGCCACCAGCAGAGTAGGGGACACTGAAGCTTTCTTT. Amino acid sequence: CATSRVGDTEAFF. The full variable domain, with the rest looked up from reference TRBV15 and TRBJ1-1, is DAMVIQNPRYQVTQFGKPVTLSCSQTLNHNVMYWYQQKSSQAPKLLFHYYDKDFNNEADTPDNFQSRRPNTSFCFLDIRSPGLGDTAMYLCATSRVGDTEAFFGQGTRLTVV.

In this sample, this clone turned up a few times. This chain links TRBV18 with TRBJ2-4, with TRBD1 identical over 8 bases. Trimming cost V 8 bases and J 0 bases; bases outside gene matches: 6. Looked up from germline, CDR1 is KGHSH and CDR2 is LQKENI. The CDR3 extends over 15 amino acids. This CDR3 is CASARQGSAKNIQYF. The CDR3 DNA reads as TGTGCCAGCGCCCGACAGGGGTCAGCCAAAAACATTCAGTACTTC. Combining the CDR3 with reference TRBV18 and TRBJ2-4 gives the whole variable domain NAGVMQNPRHLVRRRGQEARLRCSPMKGHSHVYWYRQLPEEGLKFMVYLQKENIIDESGMPKERFSAEFPKEGPSILRIQQVVRGDSAAYFCASARQGSAKNIQYFGAGTRLSVL.

This clone was found a few times. This chain uses TRBV5-6 with TRBJ2-3; TRBD2 matches 13 bases. The CDR3 is 16 residues long. V was pared by 2 bases and J by 4 bases, with 4 bases of the junction left unmatched. The germline CDR1 and CDR2 sequences are SGHDT and YYEEEE. The CDR3 region is CASSLWGLAGSDTQYF. The CDR3 DNA is TGTGCCAGCAGCTTATGGGGACTAGCGGGGTCAGATACGCAGTATTTT.

This clone was observed a handful of times. The chain carries TRBV5-4 and TRBJ2-1; 7 nucleotides line up with TRBD1. V lost 4 bases, J lost 5 bases, and 12 bases stayed unmatched. The CDR3 runs 16 residues. The germline gives CDR1 SGHNT, CDR2 YYREEE (reference sequence). The CDR3 reads CASSRSRQGVNNEQFF. Here the CDR3 DNA reads TGTGCCAGCAGCCGCTCCCGACAGGGTGTTAACAATGAGCAGTTCTTC.